The 14 T cell receptor beta chains below come from one sample, sequenced in a study of blood T cell repertoires in COVID-19. Sequencing used immunoSEQ multiplex PCR; TCRdb keeps in-frame clones, though not all of them. The table records approximately 200,000 clones, about three quarters of them present only once. The sample taken for sequencing was peripheral blood. The receptors were sampled from a woman older than 75 with COVID-19, enrolled during active disease.

This chain uses TRBV7-9 with TRBJ1-3; D uncertain. V gave up 2 bases and J gave up 2 bases, with 13 bases separating them. The CDR3 runs 16 residues. Germline V lookup: CDR1 SEHNR, CDR2 FQNEAQ (reference sequence). Here the CDR3 reads CASSLPSLGPGNTIYF. For the CDR3, the DNA is TGTGCCAGCAGCTTACCATCACTAGGACCTGGAAACACCATATATTTT.

J is TRBJ1-5 and V is TRBV6-4; the match to TRBD1 covers 9 bases. With V trimmed by 6 bases and J by 0 bases, 9 bases remained unmatched. This CDR3 is 17 amino acids long. The germline gives CDR1 MRHNA, CDR2 SNTAGT. Here the CDR3 reads CASRRDRVRISNQPQHF. The CDR3 bases are TGTGCCAGCAGGCGGGACAGGGTGAGGATTAGCAATCAGCCCCAGCATTTT.

This clone was recorded once. This chain joins TRBV18 and TRBJ1-1; D ambiguous. V was clipped by 5 bases and J by 1 base, with 8 bases between them. Germline V gene lookup returns CDR1 KGHSH and CDR2 LQKENI. This CDR3 contains 13 residues. The CDR3 sequence is CASSSTENTEAFF. CDR3 DNA: TGTGCCAGCTCATCGACTGAGAACACTGAAGCTTTCTTT.

This chain links TRBV6-5 with TRBJ1-2, with 7 positions matching TRBD1. The CDR3 has 16 residues. The J segment lost 7 bases and the V segment lost 2 bases, leaving 13 bases of the junction unmatched. Germline V gene data show CDR1 as MNHEY and CDR2 as SVGAGI. CDR3 in amino acids: CASSYTTQGEVGGYTF. Here the CDR3 DNA reads TGTGCCAGCAGTTACACGACGCAGGGGGAAGTGGGTGGCTACACCTTC.

A remark on this clone: This sample also contains other DNA sequences that code for the same CDR3. This chain uses TRBV27 with TRBJ2-7; 7 positions agree with TRBD1. The CDR3 spans 14 residues. After removal of 5 bases from V and 2 bases from J, the junction contained 6 bases not matched to a gene. Germline V gives CDR1 MNHEY, CDR2 SMNVEV (reference sequence). For the CDR3, the DNA is TGTGCCAGCAGTCCTAGACAGGGACCCTACGAGCAGTACTTC. Amino acid sequence: CASSPRQGPYEQYF.

This clone was counted only a few times. This sequence joins TRBV5-1 and TRBJ2-2; 9 bases map to TRBD1. The V segment lost 3 bases and the J segment 4 bases; nucleotides outside the gene matches: 4. Germline CDR1 is SGHRS and CDR2 is YFSETQ. The CDR3 consists of 15 residues. The DNA for the CDR3 is TGCGCCAGCAGCTGGACAGGGGCCTTCACCGGGGAGCTGTTTTTT. Residues: CASSWTGAFTGELFF.

The chain joins TRBV7-9 to TRBJ2-2, with TRBD2 as a possible D gene (5 bases). CDR3 length equals 15 residues. From germline, CDR1 is SEHNR and CDR2 FQNEAQ (reference sequence). V gave up 2 bases and J gave up 4 bases, with 11 bases separating them. CDR3 DNA: TGTGCCAGCAGCTTAAGGTCGGGGATCACCGGGGAGCTGTTTTTT. It specifies CASSLRSGITGELFF.

The chain couples TRBV10-3 to TRBJ2-7; 8 nucleotides match TRBD1. The CDR3 loop spans 13 amino acids. After removal of 4 bases from V and 5 bases from J, the junction contained 4 bases not matched to a gene. CDR1 is ENHRY, CDR2 SYGVKD, per germline. CDR3 in amino acids: CAISGTGQDEQYF. The CDR3 DNA reads as TGTGCCATCAGTGGGACAGGGCAGGACGAGCAGTACTTC.

This clone was found once. The rearrangement joins TRBV12-3 or TRBV12-4 to TRBJ1-2; D gene uncertain. The CDR3 extends over 13 amino acids. V lost 2 bases to trimming and J lost 10 bases, with 14 bases between them. CDR3 sequence reads: CASSLWGGWDYTF. CDR3 in DNA: TGTGCCAGCAGTTTATGGGGAGGATGGGACTACACCTTC.

The chain carries TRBV5-1 and TRBJ2-7; no clear D. The CDR3 covers 13 residues. Trimming removed 2 bases at V and 2 bases at J, with 8 bases between. The germline V gene has CDR1 SGHRS and CDR2 YFSETQ. The CDR3 protein is CASSFSSPYEQYF. In nucleotides, the CDR3 is TGCGCCAGCAGCTTCTCTAGTCCCTACGAGCAGTACTTC.

The sample holds a few counts of this clone. This chain links TRBV19 with TRBJ1-1; 8 bases agree with TRBD1. The CDR3 is 14 residues long. V lost 6 bases, J lost 6 bases, and 9 bases stayed unmatched. Germline V gene data show CDR1 as LNHDA and CDR2 as SQIVND (reference sequence). CDR3 in DNA: TGTGCCAGTAGGGACCGGACAGGGTCGGCTGAAGCTTTCTTT. Amino acid sequence: CASRDRTGSAEAFF.

The chain links TRBV27 to TRBJ1-2; unclear D gene. This CDR3 region has 13 residues. CDR1 is MNHEY and CDR2 is SMNVEV in the germline V gene (reference sequence). Trimming stripped 2 bases from V and 0 bases from J, with 4 bases between. The CDR3 loop is CASSLSPNYGYTF. CDR3 nucleotide sequence: TGTGCCAGCAGTTTAAGCCCTAACTATGGCTACACCTTC.

The chain couples TRBV5-1 to TRBJ2-7; no clear D gene. Trimming removed 0 bases from V and 2 bases from J, with 9 bases in between. The CDR3 extends over 14 amino acids. CDR1 and CDR2 (germline): SGHRS, YFSETQ. The CDR3 region is CASSLAWHTYEQYF. DNA of the CDR3: TGCGCCAGCAGCTTGGCGTGGCACACCTACGAGCAGTACTTC.

This chain uses TRBV6-4 with TRBJ1-4; D not certain. Trimming cost V 3 bases and J 3 bases, with 11 bases left between them. CDR1 MRHNA and CDR2 SNTAGT come from the germline V gene. This CDR3 region has 15 residues. For the CDR3, the DNA is TGTGCCAGCAGTGATAGCGGGGTGGCTAATGAAAAACTGTTTTTT. Translated: CASSDSGVANEKLFF.